This paragraph reports one T cell receptor beta chain. The target antigen is unknown. The CDR3 spans 15 residues. V lost 4 bases and J 0 bases, leaving 10 bases between the germline ends. The germline V gene has CDR1 MNHEY and CDR2 SVGEGT. This specimen comes from a study of identical twins. Findings and limits, study-wide: Abundant cord blood beta clonotypes carried fewer insertions; memory repertoires showed none. The same donors were not followed; conclusions instead depended on cross-sectional statistical analysis.

Among all donors, each was a healthy Caucasian. TCRdb called the 5' RACE reads again in MiXCR, with one record for every CDR3 protein. The data show some 300,000 distinct CDR3 sequences, with around an eighth seen just once and approximately 7.6% held by the top ten. In addition, the sample was reused for a study of yellow fever vaccine responses in identical twins.

Sequencing was performed on CD8+ T cells sorted from blood. The receptor comes from a woman in her late teens or twenties in good health. V and J are TRBV6-2 or TRBV6-3 and TRBJ2-1, with TRBD2 as a possible D gene (5 bases). CDR3 in DNA: TGTGCCAGCAGTTGGGCGGGCGACTCCTACAATGAGCAGTTCTTC. As protein: CASSWAGDSYNEQFF.